This T cell receptor beta chain was captured by sequencing in a study of identical twins. Study-level findings and limits: Rather than following the same donors, the conclusions depended on cross-sectional statistical analysis. In cord blood, abundant beta clonotypes had fewer insertions; memory showed no trend.

The CDR3 covers 15 residues. V dropped 3 bases and J dropped 4; count of bases not matched to a gene: 10. From germline, CDR1 is DFQATT and CDR2 SNEGSKA (reference sequence). Donors were all healthy Caucasians. A universal primer site was incorporated via template switching, and the cDNA contained unique molecular identifiers. TCRdb redid the calling of the 5' RACE reads with MiXCR, one entry per CDR3 protein. The profile shows about 280,000 distinct CDR3 sequences, more than 6.5% of them singletons. Note on this clonotype: The antigen is undetermined.

These data were likewise used in another study, on yellow fever vaccine responses in identical twins.

Material: memory (CD45RO+) T cells sorted from blood. The chain employs TRBV20-1 and TRBJ2-7, with 9 bases fitting TRBD1. This sequence was found in a woman aged 18-30 years in good health. This chain's CDR3 is CSARGWGTGRYEQYF. The DNA for the CDR3 is TGCAGTGCTAGGGGCTGGGGGACAGGGAGGTACGAGCAGTACTTC.